These T cell receptor beta chains were read from a single sample in a study of lymphopenia after photon versus proton radiotherapy. Only in-frame clones appear in the TCRdb table, and some are missing; sequencing was by immunoSEQ multiplex PCR. The repertoire holds 29,000 or so clones, with 87% as singletons. Sequencing used peripheral blood, obtained from a patient treated with proton-based radiotherapy. The receptor set was obtained from a woman in her sixties or seventies with cholangiocarcinoma. Some clones in this sample may be carry-over from other donors' samples. Both conserved end residues are part of each CDR3. A D gene is named only where the DNA matches it firmly. Size is stated for part of the rows, as once, few or many counts, or as a class when the clone is expanded.

>NA|TRBJ1-2|TRBV6-1|NA
CASSDYYRTYTF
TGTGCCAGCAGTGATTACTACAGGACCTACACCTTC
>NA|TRBJ2-6|TRBV19|NA
CASSRETAGANVLTF
TGTGCCAGTAGTAGGGAGACGGCCGGGGCCAACGTCCTGACTTTC
>TRBD2|TRBJ2-7|TRBV7-2|NA
CASSPAGVGEQYF
TGTGCCAGCAGCCCCGCGGGAGTGGGGGAGCAGTACTTC
>TRBD2|TRBJ2-1|TRBV6-5|NA
CASSYREGSYNEQFF
TGTGCCAGCAGTTATCGGGAGGGCTCCTACAATGAGCAGTTCTTC
>TRBD2|TRBJ2-3|TRBV10-1|NA
CASSELASGNTDTQYF
TGCGCCAGCAGTGAGTTGGCTAGCGGAAACACAGATACGCAGTATTTT
>NA|TRBJ2-6|TRBV19|once
CASSIAPDSSGANVLTF
TGTGCCAGTAGTATAGCCCCCGACAGCTCTGGGGCCAACGTCCTGACTTTC
>NA|TRBJ2-7|TRBV6-5|NA
CASSYSGRSPSYEQYF
TGTGCCAGCAGTTACTCAGGCAGATCCCCCTCCTACGAGCAGTACTTC
>NA|TRBJ1-1|TRBV6-1|NA
CASIAGLYTEAFF
TGTGCCAGCATAGCAGGGCTGTACACTGAAGCTTTCTTT
>NA|TRBJ1-2|TRBV4-2|few
CASSQEVEQLIYGYTF
TGTGCCAGCAGCCAAGAAGTTGAACAGCTAATCTATGGCTACACCTTC
>NA|TRBJ2-1|TRBV14|NA
CASSWGWAHNEQFF
TGTGCCAGCAGCTGGGGCTGGGCCCACAATGAGCAGTTCTTC
>TRBD1|TRBJ2-7|TRBV10-1|many
CASSGTGNHHYEQYF
TGCGCCAGCAGTGGGACAGGGAATCACCATTACGAGCAGTACTTC
>NA|TRBJ1-5|TRBV7-2|NA
CASSDSGFQPQHF
TGTGCCAGCAGCGACTCAGGGTTTCAGCCCCAGCATTTT
>TRBD1|TRBJ2-1|TRBV7-9|few
CASSTGTGTYNEQFF
TGTGCCAGCAGTACCGGGACAGGGACTTACAATGAGCAGTTCTTC
>NA|TRBJ1-4|TRBV11-2|NA
CASSLFGFATNEKLFF
TGTGCCAGCAGCTTATTCGGATTTGCAACTAATGAAAAACTGTTTTTT
>TRBD1|TRBJ2-6|TRBV27|NA
CASSSRTGGVGANVLTF
TGTGCCAGCAGTTCAAGGACAGGGGGCGTTGGGGCCAACGTCCTGACTTTC
>NA|TRBJ2-7|TRBV10-3|NA
CAISERTGRVYEQYF
TGTGCCATCAGTGAGAGGACAGGGAGGGTCTACGAGCAGTACTTC
>TRBD1|TRBJ1-5|TRBV5-1|NA
CASSPTGLGNQPQHF
TGCGCCAGCAGCCCGACAGGGTTAGGGAATCAGCCCCAGCATTTT
>NA|TRBJ2-1|TRBV13|NA
CASSLSRLNEQFF
TGTGCCAGCAGCTTAAGTCGGCTCAATGAGCAGTTCTTC
>NA|TRBJ2-7|TRBV7-2|NA
CASSRQVTPYEQYF
TGTGCCAGCAGCCGACAGGTTACGCCCTACGAGCAGTACTTC
>NA|TRBJ1-5|TRBV7-4|NA
CASSPDHSNQPQHF
TGTGCCAGCAGCCCGGACCATAGCAATCAGCCCCAGCATTTT
>NA|TRBJ1-1|TRBV10-3|NA
CAISPQVGATEAFF
TGTGCCATCAGTCCGCAGGTCGGCGCCACTGAAGCTTTCTTT
>NA|TRBJ1-2|TRBV27|few
CASSLTQEGYHYGYTF
TGTGCCAGCAGTTTGACTCAGGAGGGTTATCACTATGGCTACACCTTC
>NA|TRBJ2-1|TRBV13|NA
CASSLRRGEQFF
TGTGCCAGCAGCCTTCGGAGGGGTGAGCAGTTCTTC
>NA|TRBJ2-2|TRBV10-3|NA
CAISEGGGNTGELFF
TGTGCCATCAGTGAGGGGGGAGGAAACACCGGAGAGCTGTTTTTT